The T cell receptor beta chain described here comes from a study of CXCR3-negative and CXCR3-positive naive CD8 T cells. Concerning this clonotype: Its matching antigen is unknown.

It was by 5' RACE with UMI labels that the TRB cDNA libraries were prepared. TCRdb reprocessed the 5' RACE reads; each CDR3 protein has one entry and no DNA is given. The listing records about 110,000 distinct CDR3 sequences. Naivety in CD8+ T cells corresponded to a CD45RO-CCR7+CD27+CD95- phenotype. General study findings and limits: Freshly isolated PBMCs were used in most assays, given partial CXCR3 loss after freezing. Both naive subsets, CXCR3-negative and CXCR3-positive, displayed similar TRBV-TRBJ usage, unlike memory cells. More hydrophobic TRB CDR3s occurred in CXCR3-positive than in CXCR3-negative naive cells. Memory CD8+ cells showed much lower diversity, while both naive subsets displayed comparably high diversity.

Germline CDR1 is SEHNR and CDR2 is FQNEAQ (reference sequence). The CDR3 is 17 amino acids. This clonotype was obtained from a human donor in good health. Some clones in this sample may be carry-over from other donors' samples. The genes are TRBV7-9 and TRBJ2-3; without DNA, the TCRdb call of TRBD1 cannot be checked. Sequencing used naive CXCR3+ CD8+ T cells from blood. Subset described: CD45RO-CCR7+CD27+CD95- naive CD8+ T cells expressing CXCR3 (TNR3+). This CDR3 reads CASSLTYGQGASDTQYF.